This TCR beta chain was identified in a study of blood T cell repertoires in COVID-19. The wider study: The United States, Italy and Spain were the sources of the acute and convalescent COVID-19 samples. Sources were T cells, B-cell-depleted T cells, or PBMCs; the material itself was cDNA or gDNA.

With V trimmed by 5 bases and J by 1 base, 7 bases remained unmatched. The CDR3 consists of 16 residues. The germline V gene has CDR1 SGHNT and CDR2 YENEEA. Authors' processing steps: Amplifying reference gene primers gave estimates of nucleated cell counts. The repertoire was sequenced with immunoSEQ multiplex PCR; TCRdb's copy has only in-frame clones and lacks some. D and trimming come from the DNA, and the V and J calls and clone size come from that table. The sample contains about 270,000 clones, roughly 86% of which appear only once. The V and J genes are TRBV11-3 and TRBJ2-5, with 10 bases that match TRBD1. Material for sequencing was peripheral blood. The source of this sequence is a man aged 35-49 years who had recovered from COVID-19. The CDR3 here is CASSTGTGVPQETQYF. The CDR3 DNA is TGTGCCAGCAGCACCGGGACAGGGGTACCCCAAGAGACCCAGTACTTC. The full variable domain, rest sourced from reference TRBV11-3 and TRBJ2-5, is EAGVVQSPRYKIIEKKQPVAFWCNPISGHNTLYWYLQNLGQGPELLIRYENEEAVDDSQLPKDRFSAERLKGVDSTLKIQPAELGDSAVYLCASSTGTGVPQETQYFGPGTRLLVL.